Presented here are 2 T cell receptor beta chains from one specimen sequenced in a study of OX40 agonist ivuxolimab in advanced cancers. The library was built by means of the immunoSEQ multiplex PCR assay. Sourced from immuneACCESS, this table was stored by TCRdb with only in-frame sequences that have V and J called. A share of the clones is absent; for the studies checked, an unresolved V gene accounts for under half, and the remainder has no known explanation. This sample has 65,000 to 85,000 clones in its table, and around 85% of those were observed once. Around 2.4% of the sample goes to the ten largest clones. Sequenced material: CD4+ or CD8+ T cells sorted from blood, taken in a trial of the OX40 agonist ivuxolimab. These receptors were taken from an adult with an advanced solid tumor such as melanoma, head and neck, liver or kidney cancer.

CDR3 loop: CASSGNQYEQYF. The CDR3 DNA reads TGTGCCAGCAGTGGGAACCAGTACGAGCAGTACTTC. The chain employs TRBV6-1 and TRBJ2-7, with unresolved D. V lost 4 bases and J 4 bases, leaving 8 bases between the germline ends. The length of the CDR3 is 12 residues. The germline V gene encodes CDR1 MNHNS and CDR2 SASEGT.

This clone was counted only a few times. V gene TRBV19 combines with J gene TRBJ1-1; D call uncertain. CDR1 and CDR2 from the germline V gene are LNHDA and SQIVND (reference sequence). The CDR3 contains 12 residues. The V end was cut by 7 bases, the J end by 11 bases, with 17 bases between. The CDR3 DNA reads TGTGCCAGTAAGGTAGAGTCGGGCGTGGCTTTCTTT. Encoded protein: CASKVESGVAFF.